The text below deals with one T cell receptor beta chain. Its target is unknown. CDR3 length: 15 residues. V lost 8 bases to trimming and J lost 5 bases; unmatched junction nucleotides: 15. CDR1 is MDHEN, CDR2 SYDVKM, per germline. This sample stems from a study of graft-versus-host responses after intestinal transplantation. The study, taken as a whole, reports: Recipient marrow harbored GvH clones, some of which surfaced first in ileum or blood.

Measured with immunoSEQ multiplex PCR; TCRdb has only the in-frame clones, and not every one. This sample has approximately 100,000 clones, with about 88% found just once. The rearrangement links TRBV28 to TRBJ2-7; 7 nucleotides match TRBD2. This clonotype was sampled from a human donor who received an intestinal transplant. The material was unstimulated CD4+ T cells sorted from spleen or lymph node cells, obtained before intestinal transplant. The CDR3 DNA reads as TGTGCCAGCCCCCCGACGGGACTATTTTCCCACGAGCAGTACTTC. Its protein product is CASPPTGLFSHEQYF.